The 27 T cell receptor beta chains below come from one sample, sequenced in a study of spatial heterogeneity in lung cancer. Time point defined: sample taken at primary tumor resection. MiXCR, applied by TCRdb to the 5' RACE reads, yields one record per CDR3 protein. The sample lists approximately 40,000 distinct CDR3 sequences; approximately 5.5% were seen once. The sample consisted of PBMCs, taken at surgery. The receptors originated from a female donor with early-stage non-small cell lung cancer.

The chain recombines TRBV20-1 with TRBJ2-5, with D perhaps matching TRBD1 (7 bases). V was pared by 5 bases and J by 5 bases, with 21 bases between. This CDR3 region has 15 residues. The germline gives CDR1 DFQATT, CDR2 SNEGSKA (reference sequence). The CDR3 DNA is TGCAGTGCTGAGAACCGGGAGCAGGGGGTGGAGACCCAGTACTTC. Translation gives CSAENREQGVETQYF.

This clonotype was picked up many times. CDR3 bases: TGCAGCGTTGTTCCAGGGCAGAATGAGCAGTTCTTC. It yields the protein CSVVPGQNEQFF. The chain has TRBV29-1 and TRBJ2-1; D might be TRBD1 (5 bases). Trimming removed 4 bases at V and 7 bases at J, with 11 bases between. From germline, CDR1 is SQVTM and CDR2 ANQGSEA. The length of the CDR3 is 12 residues.

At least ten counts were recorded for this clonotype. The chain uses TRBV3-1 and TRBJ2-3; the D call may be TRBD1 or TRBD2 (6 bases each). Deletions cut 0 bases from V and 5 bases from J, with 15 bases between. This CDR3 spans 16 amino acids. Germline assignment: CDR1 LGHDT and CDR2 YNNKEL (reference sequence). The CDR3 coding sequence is TGTGCCAGCAGCCAAGAGATTCCGGGGGCCTTAGATACGCAGTATTTT. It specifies CASSQEIPGALDTQYF.

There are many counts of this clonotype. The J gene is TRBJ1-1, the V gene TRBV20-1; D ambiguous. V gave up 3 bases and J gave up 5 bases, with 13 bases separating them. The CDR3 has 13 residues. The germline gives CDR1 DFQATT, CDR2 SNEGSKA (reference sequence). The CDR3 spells CSARDVRKTEAFF. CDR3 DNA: TGCAGTGCTAGGGACGTTCGGAAGACTGAAGCTTTCTTT.

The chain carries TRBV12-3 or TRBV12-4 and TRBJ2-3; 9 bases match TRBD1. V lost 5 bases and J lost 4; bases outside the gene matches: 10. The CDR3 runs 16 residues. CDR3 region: CASSPPEGQGPDTQYF. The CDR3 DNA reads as TGTGCCAGCAGTCCCCCGGAGGGACAGGGCCCAGATACGCAGTATTTT.

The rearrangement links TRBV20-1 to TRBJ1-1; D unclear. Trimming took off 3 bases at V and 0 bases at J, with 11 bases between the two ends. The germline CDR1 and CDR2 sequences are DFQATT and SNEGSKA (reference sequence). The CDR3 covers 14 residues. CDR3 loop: CSASPIRLNTEAFF. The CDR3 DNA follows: TGCAGTGCTAGTCCCATCCGGTTGAACACTGAAGCTTTCTTT.

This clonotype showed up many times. CDR3 amino acids: CASRMRAGGTEAFF. CDR3 DNA sequence: TGTGCCAGCAGAATGAGGGCGGGGGGCACTGAAGCTTTCTTT. The chain carries TRBV28 and TRBJ1-1; D might be TRBD1 (5 bases). Trimming left V 6 bases short and J 4 bases short, with 15 bases between. This CDR3 contains 14 residues. Germline CDR1 is MDHEN and CDR2 is SYDVKM.

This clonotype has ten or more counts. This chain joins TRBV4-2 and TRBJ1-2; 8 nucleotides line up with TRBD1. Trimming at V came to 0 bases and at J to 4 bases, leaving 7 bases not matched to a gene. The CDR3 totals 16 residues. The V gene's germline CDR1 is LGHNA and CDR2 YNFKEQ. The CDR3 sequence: CASSQDVAGGGYGYTF. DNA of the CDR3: TGTGCCAGCAGCCAAGATGTGGCAGGGGGCGGCTATGGCTACACCTTC.

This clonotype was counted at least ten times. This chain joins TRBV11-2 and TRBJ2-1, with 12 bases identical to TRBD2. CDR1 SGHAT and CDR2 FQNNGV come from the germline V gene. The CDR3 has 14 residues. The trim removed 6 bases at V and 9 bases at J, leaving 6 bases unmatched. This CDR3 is CASRKLAGGLEQFF. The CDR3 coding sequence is TGTGCCAGCAGGAAACTAGCGGGGGGTCTTGAGCAGTTCTTC.

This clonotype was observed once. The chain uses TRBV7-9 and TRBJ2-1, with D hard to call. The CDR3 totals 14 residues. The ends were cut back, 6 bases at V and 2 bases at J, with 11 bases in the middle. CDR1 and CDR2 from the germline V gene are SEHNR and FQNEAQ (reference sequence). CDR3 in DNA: TGTGCCAGCAGAGGACCCGAGGCCTACAATGAGCAGTTCTTC. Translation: CASRGPEAYNEQFF.

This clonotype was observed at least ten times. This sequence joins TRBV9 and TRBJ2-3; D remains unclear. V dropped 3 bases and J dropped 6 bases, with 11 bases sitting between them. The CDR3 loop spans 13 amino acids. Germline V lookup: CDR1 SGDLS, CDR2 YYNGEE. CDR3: CASSGGPSDTQYF. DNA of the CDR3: TGTGCCAGCAGCGGAGGTCCCTCCGATACGCAGTATTTT.

CDR3 sequence reads: CASSQADTEAFF. CDR3 coding DNA: TGTGCCAGCAGCCAAGCGGACACTGAAGCTTTCTTT. This chain joins TRBV3-1 and TRBJ1-1; unclear D gene. Germline CDR1 and CDR2: LGHDT and YNNKEL (reference sequence). The V and J ends lost 1 base and 3 bases respectively, with 3 bases between them. The CDR3 is 12 amino acids.

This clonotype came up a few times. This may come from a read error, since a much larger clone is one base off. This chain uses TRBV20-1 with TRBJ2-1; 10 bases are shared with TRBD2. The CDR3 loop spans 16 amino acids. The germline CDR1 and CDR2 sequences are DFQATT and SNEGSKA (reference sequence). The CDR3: CSARDSGGDSYNEKFF. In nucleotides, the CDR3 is TGCAGTGCTAGAGACAGCGGGGGGGACTCCTACAATGAGAAGTTCTTC.

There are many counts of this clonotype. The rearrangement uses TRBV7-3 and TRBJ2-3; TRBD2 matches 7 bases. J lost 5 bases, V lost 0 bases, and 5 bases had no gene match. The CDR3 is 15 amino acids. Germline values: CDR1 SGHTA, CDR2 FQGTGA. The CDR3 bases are TGTGCCAGCAGCTTAACCGGGTCTAGCGGAGATACGCAGTATTTT. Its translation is CASSLTGSSGDTQYF.

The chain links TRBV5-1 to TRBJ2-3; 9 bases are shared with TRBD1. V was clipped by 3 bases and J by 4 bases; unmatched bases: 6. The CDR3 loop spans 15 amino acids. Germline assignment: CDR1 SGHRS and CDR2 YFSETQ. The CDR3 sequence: CASSSGTGRADTQYF. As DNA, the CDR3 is TGCGCCAGCAGCTCCGGGACAGGGAGGGCAGATACGCAGTATTTT.

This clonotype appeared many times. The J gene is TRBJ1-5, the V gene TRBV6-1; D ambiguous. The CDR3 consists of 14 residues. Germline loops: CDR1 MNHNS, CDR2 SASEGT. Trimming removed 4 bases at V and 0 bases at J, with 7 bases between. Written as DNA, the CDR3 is TGTGCCAGCAGTGGAGGGCTTAGCAATCAGCCCCAGCATTTT. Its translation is CASSGGLSNQPQHF.

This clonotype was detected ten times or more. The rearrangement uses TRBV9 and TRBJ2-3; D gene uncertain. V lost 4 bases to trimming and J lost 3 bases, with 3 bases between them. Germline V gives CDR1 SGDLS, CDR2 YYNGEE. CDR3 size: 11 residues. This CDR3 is CASSRTDTQYF. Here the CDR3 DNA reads TGTGCCAGCAGCCGAACAGATACGCAGTATTTT. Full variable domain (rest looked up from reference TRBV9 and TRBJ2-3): DSGVTQTPKHLITATGQRVTLRCSPRSGDLSVYWYQQSLDQGLQFLIQYYNGEERAKGNILERFSAQQFPDLHSELNLSSLELGDSALYFCASSRTDTQYFGPGTRLTVL.

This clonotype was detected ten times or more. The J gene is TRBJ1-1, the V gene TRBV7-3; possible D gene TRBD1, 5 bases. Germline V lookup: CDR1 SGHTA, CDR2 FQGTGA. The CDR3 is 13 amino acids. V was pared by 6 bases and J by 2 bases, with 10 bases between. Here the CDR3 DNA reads TGTGCCAGCAGTTCAGGGTTAAACACTGAAGCTTTCTTT. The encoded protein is CASSSGLNTEAFF.

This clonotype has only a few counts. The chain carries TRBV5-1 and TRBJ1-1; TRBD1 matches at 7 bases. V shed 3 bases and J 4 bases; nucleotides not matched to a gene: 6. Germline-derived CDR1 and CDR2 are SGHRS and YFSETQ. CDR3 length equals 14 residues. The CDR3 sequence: CASSWNRGGTEAFF. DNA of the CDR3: TGCGCCAGCAGCTGGAACAGGGGTGGCACTGAAGCTTTCTTT.

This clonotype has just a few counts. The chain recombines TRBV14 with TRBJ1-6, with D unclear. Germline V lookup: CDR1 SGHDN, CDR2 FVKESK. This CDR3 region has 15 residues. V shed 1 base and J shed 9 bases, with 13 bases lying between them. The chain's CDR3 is CASSQVHSGSSPLHF. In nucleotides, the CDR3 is TGTGCCAGCAGCCAAGTACACTCGGGGAGTTCACCCCTCCACTTT.

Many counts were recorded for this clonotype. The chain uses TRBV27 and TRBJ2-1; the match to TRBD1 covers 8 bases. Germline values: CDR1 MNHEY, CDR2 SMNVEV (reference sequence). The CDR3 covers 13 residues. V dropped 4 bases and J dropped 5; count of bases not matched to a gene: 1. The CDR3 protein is CASSWDRHNEQFF. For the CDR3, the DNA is TGTGCCAGCAGTTGGGACAGGCACAATGAGCAGTTCTTC.

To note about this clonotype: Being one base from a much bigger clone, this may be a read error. The CDR3 coding sequence is TGTGCCAGAAGCGCAACAGGGCGCGGTGAAGCTTTCTTT. Residues: CARSATGRGEAFF. The V call is TRBV2, the J call TRBJ1-1; D possibly corresponds to TRBD1 (6 bases). The V gene's germline CDR1 is SNHLY and CDR2 FYNNEI. CDR3 length: 13 residues. The V end lost 9 bases, the J end lost 7 bases, and 18 bases lay between the germline ends.

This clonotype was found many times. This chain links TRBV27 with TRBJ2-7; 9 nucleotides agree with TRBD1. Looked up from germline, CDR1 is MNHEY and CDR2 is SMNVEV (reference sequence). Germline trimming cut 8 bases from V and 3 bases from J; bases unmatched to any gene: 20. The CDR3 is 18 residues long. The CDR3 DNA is TGTGCCAGCTCTTTTTATAAAACCCCGGGACAGGGAAGCTACGAGCAGTACTTC. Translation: CASSFYKTPGQGSYEQYF.

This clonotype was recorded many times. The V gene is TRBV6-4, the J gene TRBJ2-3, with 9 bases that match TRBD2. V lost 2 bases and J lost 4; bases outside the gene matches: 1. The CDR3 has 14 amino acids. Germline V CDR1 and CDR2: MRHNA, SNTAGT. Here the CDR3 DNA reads TGTGCCAGCAGTGACGCGGGGGGGCCAGATACGCAGTATTTT. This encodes CASSDAGGPDTQYF.

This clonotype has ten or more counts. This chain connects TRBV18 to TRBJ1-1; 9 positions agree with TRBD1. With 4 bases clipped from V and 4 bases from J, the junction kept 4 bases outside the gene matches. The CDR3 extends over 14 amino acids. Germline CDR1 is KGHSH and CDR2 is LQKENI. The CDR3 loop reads CASSLGQGGTEAFF. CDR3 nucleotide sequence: TGTGCCAGCTCACTGGGACAGGGAGGCACTGAAGCTTTCTTT. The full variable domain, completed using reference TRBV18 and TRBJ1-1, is NAGVMQNPRHLVRRRGQEARLRCSPMKGHSHVYWYRQLPEEGLKFMVYLQKENIIDESGMPKERFSAEFPKEGPSILRIQQVVRGDSAAYFCASSLGQGGTEAFFGQGTRLTVV.

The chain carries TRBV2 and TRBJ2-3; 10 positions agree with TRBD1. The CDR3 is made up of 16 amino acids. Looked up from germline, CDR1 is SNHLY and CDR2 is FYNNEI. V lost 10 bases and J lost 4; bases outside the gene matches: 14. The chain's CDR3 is CAITEGGQGNSDTQYF. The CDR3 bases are TGTGCCATCACGGAAGGGGGACAGGGGAACTCAGATACGCAGTATTTT.

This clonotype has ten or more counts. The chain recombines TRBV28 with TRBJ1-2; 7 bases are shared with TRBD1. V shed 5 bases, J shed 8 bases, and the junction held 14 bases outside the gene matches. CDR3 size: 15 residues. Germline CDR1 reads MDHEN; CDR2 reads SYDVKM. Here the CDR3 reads CASSPRQGSVYGYTF. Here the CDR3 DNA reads TGTGCCAGCAGTCCGAGACAGGGTAGTGTGTACGGCTACACCTTC.